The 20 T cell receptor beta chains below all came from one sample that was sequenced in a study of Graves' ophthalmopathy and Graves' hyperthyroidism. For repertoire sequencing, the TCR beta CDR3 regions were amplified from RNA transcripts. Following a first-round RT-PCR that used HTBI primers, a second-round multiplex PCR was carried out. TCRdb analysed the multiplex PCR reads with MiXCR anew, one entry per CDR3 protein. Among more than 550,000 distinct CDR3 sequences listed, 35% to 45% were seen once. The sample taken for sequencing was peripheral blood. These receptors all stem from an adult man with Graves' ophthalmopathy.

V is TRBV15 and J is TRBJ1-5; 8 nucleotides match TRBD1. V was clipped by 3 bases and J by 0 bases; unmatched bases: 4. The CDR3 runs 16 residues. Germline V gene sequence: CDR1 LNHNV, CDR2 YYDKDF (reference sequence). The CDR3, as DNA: TGTGCCACCAGCAGCCTCGGACAGGGTAGCAATCAGCCCCAGCATTTT. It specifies CATSSLGQGSNQPQHF.

The CDR3 DNA reads as TGTGCCAGCAGCCAAGAGCTGAGGATGGGAACAGATACGCAGTATTTT. Protein sequence: CASSQELRMGTDTQYF. The chain joins TRBV7-2 to TRBJ2-3; D is unclear. Germline lookup yields CDR1 SGHTA and CDR2 FQGNSA. CDR3 size: 16 residues. V shed 5 bases and J shed 3 bases, with 18 bases lying between them.

In DNA, the CDR3 is TGTGCCAGCAGCCCCCGCCTAGAAGATACGCAGTATTTT. It encodes CASSPRLEDTQYF. The chain is built from TRBV11-2 and TRBJ2-3; no clear D. CDR1 and CDR2 (germline): SGHAT, FQNNGV. The ends were cut back, 5 bases at V and 5 bases at J, with 11 bases in the middle. The CDR3 consists of 13 residues.

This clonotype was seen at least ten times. CDR3 nucleotides: TGTGCCAGCAGCTTGGGACAGCCAAATTCACCCCTCCACTTT. Amino acid sequence: CASSLGQPNSPLHF. The J gene is TRBJ1-6, the V gene TRBV7-2, with 7 bases lining up with TRBD1. There are 14 residues in the CDR3. V gave up 3 bases and J gave up 7 bases; unmatched junction bases: 3. CDR1 SGHTA and CDR2 FQGNSA come from the germline V gene.

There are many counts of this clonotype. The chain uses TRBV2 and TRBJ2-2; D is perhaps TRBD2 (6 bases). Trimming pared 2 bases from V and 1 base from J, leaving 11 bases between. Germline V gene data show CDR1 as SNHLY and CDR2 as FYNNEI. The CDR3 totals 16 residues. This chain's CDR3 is CASSELSSENTGELFF. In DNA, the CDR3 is TGTGCCAGCAGTGAACTTTCTAGCGAGAACACCGGGGAGCTGTTTTTT.

CDR3 bases: TGTGCTAGTGGCCCCCGAGGGCTGGGGACTAGCGGGGGGGAAGAGACCCAGTACTTC. This gives the protein CASGPRGLGTSGGEETQYF. This chain uses TRBV12-3 or TRBV12-4 with TRBJ2-5, with 16 bases fitting TRBD2. The length of the CDR3 is 19 residues.

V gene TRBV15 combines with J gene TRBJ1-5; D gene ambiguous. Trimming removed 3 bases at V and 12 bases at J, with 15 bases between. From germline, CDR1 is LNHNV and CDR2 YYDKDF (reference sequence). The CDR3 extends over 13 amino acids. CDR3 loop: CATSSAERDRQHF. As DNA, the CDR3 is TGTGCCACCAGCAGCGCAGAGAGGGATCGCCAGCATTTT.

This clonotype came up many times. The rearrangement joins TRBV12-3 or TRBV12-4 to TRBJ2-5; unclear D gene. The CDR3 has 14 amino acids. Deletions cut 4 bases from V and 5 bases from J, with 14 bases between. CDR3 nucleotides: TGTGCCAGCAGTTCCTGGACCGCCACGGAGACCCAGTACTTC. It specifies CASSSWTATETQYF.

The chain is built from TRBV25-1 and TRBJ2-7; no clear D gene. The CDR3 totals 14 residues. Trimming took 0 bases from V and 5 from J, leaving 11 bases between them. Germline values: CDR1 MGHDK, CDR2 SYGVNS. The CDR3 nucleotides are TGTGCCAGCAGTGAATATGGCGCACAAAACGAGCAGTACTTC. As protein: CASSEYGAQNEQYF.

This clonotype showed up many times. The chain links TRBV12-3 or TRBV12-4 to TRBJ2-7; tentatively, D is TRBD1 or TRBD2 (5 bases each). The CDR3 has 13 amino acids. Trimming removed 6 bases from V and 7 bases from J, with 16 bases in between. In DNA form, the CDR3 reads TGTGCCAGCAGGCCGGGACCAGTGGATGAGCAGTACTTC. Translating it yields CASRPGPVDEQYF.

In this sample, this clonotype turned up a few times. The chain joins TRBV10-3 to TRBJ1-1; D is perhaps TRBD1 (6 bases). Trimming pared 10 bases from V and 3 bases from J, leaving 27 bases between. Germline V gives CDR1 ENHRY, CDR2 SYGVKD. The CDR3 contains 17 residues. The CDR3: CASSSPSRGERDTEAFF. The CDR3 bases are TGTGCCAGCAGCTCCCCGTCCAGGGGCGAAAGAGACACTGAAGCTTTCTTT.

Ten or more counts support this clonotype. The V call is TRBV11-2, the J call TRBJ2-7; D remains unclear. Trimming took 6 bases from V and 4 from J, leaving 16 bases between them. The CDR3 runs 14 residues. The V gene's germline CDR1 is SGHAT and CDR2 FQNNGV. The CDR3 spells CASSPDGFRYEQYF. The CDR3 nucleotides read TGTGCCAGCAGTCCCGACGGATTTCGGTACGAGCAGTACTTC.

In DNA, the CDR3 is TGTGCCAGCAGCTTGGGAGGGTTGGGCAATGAGCAGTTCTTC. Protein: CASSLGGLGNEQFF. This chain uses TRBV19 with TRBJ2-1, with TRBD2 matching 7 bases. The CDR3 is 14 residues long. Germline V gene lookup returns CDR1 LNHDA and CDR2 SQIVND (reference sequence). J was trimmed by 6 bases and V by 9 bases; bases with no gene match: 11. Using reference TRBV19 and TRBJ2-1 for the parts outside the CDR3, the full variable domain is DGGITQSPKYLFRKEGQNVTLSCEQNLNHDAMYWYRQDPGQGLRLIYYSQIVNDFQKGDIAEGYSVSREKKESFPLTVTSAQKNPTAFYLCASSLGGLGNEQFFGPGTRLTVL.

The CDR3 DNA reads as TGTGCCACCGACACACCGAACACCGGGGAGCAGTTCTTC. It specifies CATDTPNTGEQFF. This chain uses TRBV24-1 with TRBJ2-1; the D is unclear. V lost 9 bases, J lost 10 bases, and 18 bases lay in between. The CDR3 extends over 13 amino acids. Germline CDR1 KGHDR, CDR2 SFDVKD.

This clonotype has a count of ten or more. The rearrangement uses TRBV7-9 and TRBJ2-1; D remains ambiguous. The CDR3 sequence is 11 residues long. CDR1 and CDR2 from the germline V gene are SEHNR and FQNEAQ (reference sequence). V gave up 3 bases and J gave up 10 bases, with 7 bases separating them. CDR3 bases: TGTGCCAGCAGCTTTCGTTACGAGCAGTTCTTC. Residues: CASSFRYEQFF. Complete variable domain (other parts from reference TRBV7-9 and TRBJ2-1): DTGVSQNPRHKITKRGQNVTFRCDPISEHNRLYWYRQTLGQGPEFLTYFQNEAQLEKSRLLSDRFSAERPKGSFSTLEIQRTEQGDSAMYLCASSFRYEQFFGPGTRLTVL.

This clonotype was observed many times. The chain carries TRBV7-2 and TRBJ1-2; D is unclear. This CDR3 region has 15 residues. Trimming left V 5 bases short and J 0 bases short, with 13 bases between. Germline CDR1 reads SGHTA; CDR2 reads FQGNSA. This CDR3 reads CASSRPETANYGYTF. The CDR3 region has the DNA TGTGCCAGCAGCCGCCCCGAAACAGCTAACTATGGCTACACCTTC.

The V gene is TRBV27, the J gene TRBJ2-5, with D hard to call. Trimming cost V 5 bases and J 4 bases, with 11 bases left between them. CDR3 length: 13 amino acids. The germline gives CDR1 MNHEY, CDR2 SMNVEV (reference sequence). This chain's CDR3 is CASSALGIETQYF. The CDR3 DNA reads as TGTGCCAGCAGTGCCCTAGGGATAGAGACCCAGTACTTC.

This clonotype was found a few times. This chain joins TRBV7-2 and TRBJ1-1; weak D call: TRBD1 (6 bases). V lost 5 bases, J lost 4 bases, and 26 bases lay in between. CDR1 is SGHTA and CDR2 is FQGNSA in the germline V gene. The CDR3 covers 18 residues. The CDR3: CASSPNPLGGGHRTEAFF. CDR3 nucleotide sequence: TGTGCCAGCAGCCCAAACCCCCTTGGCGGGGGGCATCGCACTGAAGCTTTCTTT.

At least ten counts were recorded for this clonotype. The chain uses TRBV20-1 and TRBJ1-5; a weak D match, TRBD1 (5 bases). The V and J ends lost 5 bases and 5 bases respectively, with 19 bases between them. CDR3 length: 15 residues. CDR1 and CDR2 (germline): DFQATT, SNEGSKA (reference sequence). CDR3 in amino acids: CSAGRAVGGYQPQHF. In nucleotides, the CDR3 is TGCAGTGCTGGCCGGGCTGTGGGGGGTTATCAGCCCCAGCATTTT.

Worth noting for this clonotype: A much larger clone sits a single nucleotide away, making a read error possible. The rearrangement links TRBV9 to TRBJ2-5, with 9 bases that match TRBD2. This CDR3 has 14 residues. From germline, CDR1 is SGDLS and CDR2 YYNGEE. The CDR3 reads CASSQRRGGEAQYF. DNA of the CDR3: TGTGCCAGCAGCCAACGGCGGGGGGGAGAGGCCCAGTACTTC.